These T cell receptor beta chains were read from a single sample in a study of cytomegalovirus exposure and HLA in healthy donors. Assay: immunoSEQ multiplex PCR; the TCRdb copy retains only in-frame clones and omits some. The table includes about 200,000 clones, 70% to 80% detected once. The sample comprised PBMCs. These receptors came from a middle-aged man in good health and CMV-seronegative. Both conserved end residues are part of each CDR3. The listing skips clone size in some rows; elsewhere it reads once, few, many or a size class.

v_call clone_size cdr3_aa
TRBV7-9 NA CSSRKRSGGGTGELFF
TRBV18 NA CASFTAGGGEQYF
TRBV6-1 NA CASSAQGAKNSPLHF
TRBV5-8 NA CASSTWTSGYEQYF
TRBV11-2 NA CASSSPGHGYTF
TRBV4-1 few CASSQDRGGYSSYNEQFF
TRBV2 NA CASADSYVRPQHF
TRBV6-5 NA CASSSGLAGVGEQFF
TRBV27 NA CASTSPYEQYF
TRBV4-3 NA CASSQRTGGGNTIYF
TRBV19 NA CASSPSGTGEQFF
TRBV6-5 once CASSYGINRGPGYTF
TRBV2 NA CASSEGNTEAFF
TRBV7-9 NA CASSGTGGTEAFF
TRBV10-3 few CAISTGLNTEAFF
TRBV5-1 NA CASSLRDRGNTIYF
TRBV15 NA CATSRDLKGSNSPLHF
TRBV9 NA CASSGGGAGELFF
TRBV12-1 NA CASSCGRDRLGGNEKLFF
TRBV19 NA CASSQRGGSNSNQPQHF
TRBV15 NA CATWVQEAGELFF
TRBV6-5 NA CASSNRDRGSYEQYF
TRBV28 NA CASSFGRATYEQYF
TRBV6-5 NA CASSLAVLEEQYF
TRBV30 NA CAWSFTGGTYEQYF
TRBV19 NA CATRLRDRDRFGTEAFF
TRBV6-5 NA CASSYRTGAGAYEQYF
TRBV2 NA CASSQQGAGETQYF
TRBV5-5 few CASSLTGFTEAFF
TRBV7-9 NA CASSLDRGHREQYF
TRBV30 NA CAWAGTSTDTQYF
TRBV4-3 NA CASSQLAGAGDTQYF
TRBV5-1 NA CASSSDSSYEQYF
TRBV5-6 NA CASSLRTGTEAFF